These 2 T cell receptor beta chains came from one sample sequenced in a study of blood T cell repertoires in COVID-19. Method: immunoSEQ multiplex PCR; TCRdb's copy keeps in-frame clones and lacks some. Of roughly 500,000 clones in the sample, 85% to 90% were seen once. Sequencing was performed on PBMCs or T cells enriched from blood (not recorded which). Source of these receptors: a woman aged 40-49 years who had recovered from COVID-19.

V gene TRBV12-5 combines with J gene TRBJ1-2; D unclear. The V gene's germline CDR1 is LGHNT and CDR2 FRNRAP. CDR3 length: 14 residues. Trimming took off 6 bases at V and 3 bases at J, with 14 bases between the two ends. The CDR3 loop is CASGPAFSDYGYTF. The CDR3 DNA reads as TGTGCTAGTGGCCCTGCTTTTAGCGACTATGGCTACACCTTC.

The rearrangement joins TRBV7-6 to TRBJ2-3, with a tentative D call TRBD1 (6 bases). The CDR3 loop spans 15 amino acids. From germline, CDR1 is SGHVS and CDR2 FNYEAQ. The V end lost 7 bases, the J end lost 6 bases, and 20 bases lay between the germline ends. CDR3 protein: CASTPEGRGSDTQYF. Written as DNA, the CDR3 is TGTGCCAGCACCCCAGAGGGCAGGGGTTCGGATACGCAGTATTTT.